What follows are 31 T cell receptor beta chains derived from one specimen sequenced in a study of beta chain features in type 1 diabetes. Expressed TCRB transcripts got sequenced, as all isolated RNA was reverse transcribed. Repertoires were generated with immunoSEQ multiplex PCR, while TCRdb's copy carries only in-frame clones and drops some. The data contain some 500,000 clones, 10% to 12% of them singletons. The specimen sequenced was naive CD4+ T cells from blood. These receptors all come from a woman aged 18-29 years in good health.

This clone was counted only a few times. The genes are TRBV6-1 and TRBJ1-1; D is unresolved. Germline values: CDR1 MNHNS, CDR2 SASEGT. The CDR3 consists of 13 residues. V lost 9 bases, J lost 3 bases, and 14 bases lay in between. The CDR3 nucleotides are TGTGCCAGTCAAAGAGGTTTGGACACTGAAGCTTTCTTT. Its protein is CASQRGLDTEAFF.

The CDR3 sequence is CASSRTGSSYEQYF. The CDR3 DNA reads TGCGCCAGCAGCAGAACAGGGAGCTCCTACGAGCAGTACTTC. V is TRBV5-1 and J is TRBJ2-7; the D gene is possibly TRBD1 (6 bases). The V end lost 4 bases, the J end lost 0 bases, and 11 bases lay between the germline ends. CDR3 length equals 14 residues. CDR1 and CDR2 (germline): SGHRS, YFSETQ.

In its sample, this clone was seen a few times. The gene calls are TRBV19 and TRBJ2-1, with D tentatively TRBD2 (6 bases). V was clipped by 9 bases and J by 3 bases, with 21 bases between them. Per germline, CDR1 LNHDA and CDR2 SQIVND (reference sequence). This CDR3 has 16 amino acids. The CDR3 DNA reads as TGTGCCAGCCGGGGGTTGCGGGCCGGGTTCTACAATGAGCAGTTCTTC. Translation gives CASRGLRAGFYNEQFF.

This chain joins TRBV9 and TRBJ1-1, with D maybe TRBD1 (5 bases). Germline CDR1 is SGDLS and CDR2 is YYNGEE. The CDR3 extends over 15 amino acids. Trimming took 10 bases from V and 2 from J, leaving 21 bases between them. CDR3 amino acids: CASSDRWGTNTEAFF. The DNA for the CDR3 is TGTGCCTCCTCGGACCGATGGGGGACCAACACTGAAGCTTTCTTT.

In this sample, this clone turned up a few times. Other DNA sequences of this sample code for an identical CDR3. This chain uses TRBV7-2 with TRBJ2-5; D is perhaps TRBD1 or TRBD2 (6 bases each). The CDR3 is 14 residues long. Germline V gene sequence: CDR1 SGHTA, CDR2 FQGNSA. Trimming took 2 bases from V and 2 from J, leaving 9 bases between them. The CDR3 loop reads CASSLRRGQETQYF. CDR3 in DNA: TGTGCCAGCAGCTTAAGGAGGGGGCAAGAGACCCAGTACTTC.

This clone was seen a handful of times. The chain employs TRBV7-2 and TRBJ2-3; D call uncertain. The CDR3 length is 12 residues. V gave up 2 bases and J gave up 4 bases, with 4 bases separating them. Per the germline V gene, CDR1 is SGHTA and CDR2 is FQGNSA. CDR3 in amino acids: CASSLMSDTQYF. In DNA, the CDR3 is TGTGCCAGCAGCTTAATGTCAGATACGCAGTATTTT.

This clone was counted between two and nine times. CDR3 loop: CASRGGPGELFF. CDR3 nucleotide sequence: TGTGCCAGCCGCGGGGGCCCTGGGGAGCTGTTTTTT. The genes are TRBV19 and TRBJ2-2; possibly TRBD2 for D (7 bases). Germline values: CDR1 LNHDA, CDR2 SQIVND (reference sequence). The CDR3 has 12 amino acids. Between the trimmed V and J ends, which lost 9 bases and 8 bases, there was a span of 13 bases.

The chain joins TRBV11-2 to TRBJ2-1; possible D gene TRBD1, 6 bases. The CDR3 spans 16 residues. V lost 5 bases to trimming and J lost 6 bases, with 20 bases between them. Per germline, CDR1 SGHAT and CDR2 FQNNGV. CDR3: CASSPKTGYLPNEQFF. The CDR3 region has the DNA TGTGCCAGCAGCCCTAAGACAGGCTATCTTCCCAATGAGCAGTTCTTC.

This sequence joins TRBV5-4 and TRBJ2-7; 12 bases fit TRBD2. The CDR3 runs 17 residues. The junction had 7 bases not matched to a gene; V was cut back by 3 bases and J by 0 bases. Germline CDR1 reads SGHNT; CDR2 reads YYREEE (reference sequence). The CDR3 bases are TGTGCCAGCAGCTCGAGGACTAGCGGGGATAGCTCCTACGAGCAGTACTTC. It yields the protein CASSSRTSGDSSYEQYF.

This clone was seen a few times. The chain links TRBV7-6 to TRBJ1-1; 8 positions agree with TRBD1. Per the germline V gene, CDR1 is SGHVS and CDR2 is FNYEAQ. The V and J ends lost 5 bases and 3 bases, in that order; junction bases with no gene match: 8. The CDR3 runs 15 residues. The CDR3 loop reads CASSARQGTDTEAFF. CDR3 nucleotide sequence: TGTGCCAGCAGCGCTAGACAGGGGACCGACACTGAAGCTTTCTTT.

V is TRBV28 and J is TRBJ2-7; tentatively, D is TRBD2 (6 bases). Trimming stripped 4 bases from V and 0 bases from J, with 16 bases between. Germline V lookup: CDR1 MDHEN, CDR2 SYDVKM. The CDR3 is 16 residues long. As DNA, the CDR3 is TGTGCCAGCAGTTCCCACGGGGGTCAGGACTCCTACGAGCAGTACGTC. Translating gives CASSSHGGQDSYEQYV.

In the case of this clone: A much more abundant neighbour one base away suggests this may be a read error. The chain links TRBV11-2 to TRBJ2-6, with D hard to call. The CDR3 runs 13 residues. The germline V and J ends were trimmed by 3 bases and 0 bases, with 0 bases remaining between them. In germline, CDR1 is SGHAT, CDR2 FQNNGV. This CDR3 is CASSFSGANVLTF. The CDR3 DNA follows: TGTGCCAGCAGCTTCTCTGGGGCCAACGTCCTGACTTTC.

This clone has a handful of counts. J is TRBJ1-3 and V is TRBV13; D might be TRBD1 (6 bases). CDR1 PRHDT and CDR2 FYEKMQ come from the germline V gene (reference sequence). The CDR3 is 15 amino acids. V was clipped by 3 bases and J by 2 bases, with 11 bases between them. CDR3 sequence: CASSLSTGTGNTIYF. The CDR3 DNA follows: TGTGCCAGCAGCTTGAGCACAGGGACTGGAAACACCATATATTTT.

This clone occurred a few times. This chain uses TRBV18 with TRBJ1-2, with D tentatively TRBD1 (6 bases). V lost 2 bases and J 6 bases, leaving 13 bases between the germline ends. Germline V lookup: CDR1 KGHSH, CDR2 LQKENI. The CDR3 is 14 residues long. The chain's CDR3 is CASSPSTGPDGYTF. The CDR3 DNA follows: TGTGCCAGCTCACCATCGACAGGCCCCGATGGCTACACCTTC.

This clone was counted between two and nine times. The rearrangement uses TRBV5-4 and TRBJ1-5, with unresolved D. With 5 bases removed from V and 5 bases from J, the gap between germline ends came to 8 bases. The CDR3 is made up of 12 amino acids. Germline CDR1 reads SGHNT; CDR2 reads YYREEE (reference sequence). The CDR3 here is CASRAQHQPQHF. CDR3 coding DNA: TGTGCCAGCAGGGCCCAGCATCAGCCCCAGCATTTT.

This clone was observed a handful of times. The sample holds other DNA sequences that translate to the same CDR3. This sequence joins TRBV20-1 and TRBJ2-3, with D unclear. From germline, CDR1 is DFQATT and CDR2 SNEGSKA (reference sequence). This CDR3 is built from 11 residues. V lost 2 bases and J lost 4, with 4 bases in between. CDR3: CSARRADTQYF. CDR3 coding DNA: TGCAGTGCTAGACGGGCAGATACGCAGTATTTT.

The CDR3 loop reads CASSQGNQGGTDTQYF. The CDR3 nucleotides read TGTGCCAGCAGCCAAGGGAATCAGGGGGGGACAGATACGCAGTATTTT. This chain links TRBV4-2 with TRBJ2-3; D may correspond to TRBD1 or TRBD2 (7 bases each). CDR1 LGHNA and CDR2 YNFKEQ come from the germline V gene. The CDR3 extends over 16 amino acids. V lost 1 base and J lost 3, with 14 bases in between.

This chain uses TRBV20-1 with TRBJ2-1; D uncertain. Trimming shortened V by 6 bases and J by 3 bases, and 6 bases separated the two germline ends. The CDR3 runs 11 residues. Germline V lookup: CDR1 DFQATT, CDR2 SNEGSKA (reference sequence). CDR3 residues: CSALNYNEQFF. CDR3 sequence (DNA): TGCAGTGCCCTAAACTACAATGAGCAGTTCTTC.

The CDR3 nucleotides read TGTGCCAGCAGCTTAACAGGGATTGGGGAGACCCAGTACTTC. Its protein product is CASSLTGIGETQYF. The rearrangement joins TRBV7-3 to TRBJ2-5; no clear D gene. V was clipped by 0 bases and J by 5 bases, with 10 bases between them. Germline assignment: CDR1 SGHTA and CDR2 FQGTGA. There are 14 residues in the CDR3. The complete variable domain, with remaining parts taken from reference TRBV7-3 and TRBJ2-5, reads GAGVSQTPSNKVTEKGKYVELRCDPISGHTALYWYRQSLGQGPEFLIYFQGTGAADDSGLPNDRFFAVRPEGSVSTLKIQRTERGDSAVYLCASSLTGIGETQYFGPGTRLLVL.

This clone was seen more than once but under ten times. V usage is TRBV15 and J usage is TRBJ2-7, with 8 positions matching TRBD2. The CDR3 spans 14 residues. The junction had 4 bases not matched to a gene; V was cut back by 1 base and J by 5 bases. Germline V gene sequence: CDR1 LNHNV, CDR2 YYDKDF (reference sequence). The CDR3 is CATSRGDGRDEQYF. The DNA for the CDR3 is TGTGCCACCAGCAGAGGCGACGGGAGGGACGAGCAGTACTTC.

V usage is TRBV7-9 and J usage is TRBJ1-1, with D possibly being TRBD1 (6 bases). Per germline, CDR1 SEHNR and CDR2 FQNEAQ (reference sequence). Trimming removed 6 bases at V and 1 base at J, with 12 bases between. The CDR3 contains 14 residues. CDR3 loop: CASSLRGKNTEAFF. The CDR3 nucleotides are TGTGCCAGCAGTCTAAGGGGGAAGAACACTGAAGCTTTCTTT.

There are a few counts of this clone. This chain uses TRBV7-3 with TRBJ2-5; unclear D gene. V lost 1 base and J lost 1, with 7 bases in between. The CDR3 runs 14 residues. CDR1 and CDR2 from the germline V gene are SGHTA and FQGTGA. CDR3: CASSLSTVQETQYF. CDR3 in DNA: TGTGCCAGCAGCTTAAGTACAGTCCAAGAGACCCAGTACTTC.

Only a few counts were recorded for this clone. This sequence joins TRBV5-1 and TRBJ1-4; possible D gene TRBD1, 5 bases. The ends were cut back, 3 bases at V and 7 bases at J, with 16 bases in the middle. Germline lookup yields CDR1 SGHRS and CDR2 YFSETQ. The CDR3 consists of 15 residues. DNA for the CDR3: TGCGCCAGCAGCTACAACCGGGACCTCAGTGAAAAACTGTTTTTT. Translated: CASSYNRDLSEKLFF.

CDR3 DNA: TGTGCCAGCAGTAGGACGAACGGAGGCTACACCTTC. As protein: CASSRTNGGYTF. The chain employs TRBV27 and TRBJ1-2; D is ambiguous. This CDR3 spans 12 amino acids. CDR1 is MNHEY, CDR2 SMNVEV, per germline (reference sequence). The ends were cut back, 5 bases at V and 8 bases at J, with 12 bases in the middle.

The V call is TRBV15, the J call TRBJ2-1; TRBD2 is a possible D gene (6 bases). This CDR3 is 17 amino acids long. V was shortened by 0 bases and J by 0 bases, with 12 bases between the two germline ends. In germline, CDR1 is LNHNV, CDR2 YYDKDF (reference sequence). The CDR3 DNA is TGTGCCACCAGCAGAGATGTTGGAGGGGTCTCCTACAATGAGCAGTTCTTC. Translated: CATSRDVGGVSYNEQFF.

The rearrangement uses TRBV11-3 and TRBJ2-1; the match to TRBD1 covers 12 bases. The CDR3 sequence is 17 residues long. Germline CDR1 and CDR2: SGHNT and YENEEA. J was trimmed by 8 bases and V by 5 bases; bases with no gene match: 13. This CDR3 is CASSPSSGTGGFDEQFF. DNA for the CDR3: TGTGCCAGCAGCCCCTCTAGTGGGACAGGGGGCTTCGATGAGCAGTTCTTC.

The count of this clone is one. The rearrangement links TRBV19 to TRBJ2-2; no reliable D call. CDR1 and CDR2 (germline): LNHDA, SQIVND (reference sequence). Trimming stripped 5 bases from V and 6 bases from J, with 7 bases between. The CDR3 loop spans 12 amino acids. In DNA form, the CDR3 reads TGTGCCAGTAGTGTCAACGCCGGGGAGCTGTTTTTT. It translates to CASSVNAGELFF.

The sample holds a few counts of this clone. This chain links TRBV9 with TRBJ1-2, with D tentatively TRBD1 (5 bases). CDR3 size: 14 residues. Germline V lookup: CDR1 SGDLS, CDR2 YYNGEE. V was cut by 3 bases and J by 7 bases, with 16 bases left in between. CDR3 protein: CASSARQSASGYTF. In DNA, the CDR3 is TGTGCCAGCAGCGCCCGACAGAGTGCGAGTGGCTACACCTTC.

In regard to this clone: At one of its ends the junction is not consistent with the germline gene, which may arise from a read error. The CDR3 bases are TGTGCCAGCAGCTTAGTGACCGGACTAGCGGGAGAAATACACTTC. This translates into CASSLVTGLAGEIHF. This chain links TRBV7-2 with TRBJ2-7, with 13 bases that match TRBD2. The CDR3 loop spans 15 amino acids. CDR1 and CDR2 (germline): SGHTA, FQGNSA.

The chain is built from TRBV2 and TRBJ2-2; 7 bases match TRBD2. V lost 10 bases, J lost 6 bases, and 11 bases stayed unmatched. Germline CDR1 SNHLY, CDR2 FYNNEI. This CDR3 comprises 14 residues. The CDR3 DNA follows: TGTGCCACCGGACTAGACCCACAACCCGGGGAGCTGTTTTTT. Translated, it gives CATGLDPQPGELFF.

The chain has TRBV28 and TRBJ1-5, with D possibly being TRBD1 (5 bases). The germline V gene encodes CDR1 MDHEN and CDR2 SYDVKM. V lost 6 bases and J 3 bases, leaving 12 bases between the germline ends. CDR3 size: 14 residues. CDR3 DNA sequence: TGTGCCAGCAGCTGGGCCAGGGACAATCAGCCCCAGCATTTT. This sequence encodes CASSWARDNQPQHF. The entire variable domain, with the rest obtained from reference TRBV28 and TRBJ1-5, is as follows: DVKVTQSSRYLVKRTGEKVFLECVQDMDHENMFWYRQDPGLGLRLIYFSYDVKMKEKGDIPEGYSVSREKKERFSLILESASTNQTSMYLCASSWARDNQPQHFGDGTRLSIL.